Following are 10 T cell receptor beta chains from one sample sequenced in a study of shared clonotypes between healthy human individuals. Assay used: immunoSEQ multiplex PCR; TCRdb lists only in-frame clones, some missing. The repertoire holds 600,000 or so clones, with 95% to 98% as singletons. Naive CD8 cells, CD45RO-negative and positively selected for CCR7, excluded terminally differentiated effector memory CD45RA+ cells. The sequenced material came from naive CD8+ T cells sorted from blood. These receptors were obtained from a man between 25 and 39 years old in good health.

This clone is a singleton in its sample. This chain links TRBV7-2 with TRBJ2-1; D unclear. From germline, CDR1 is SGHTA and CDR2 FQGNSA. This CDR3 has 17 amino acids. V lost 2 bases to trimming and J lost 8 bases, with 22 bases between them. Here the CDR3 reads CASSLFPDGSLRDEQFF. CDR3 DNA sequence: TGTGCCAGCAGCTTATTTCCGGACGGAAGTCTACGGGATGAGCAGTTCTTC. The whole variable domain, filled in from reference TRBV7-2 and TRBJ2-1, reads GAGVSQSPSNKVTEKGKDVELRCDPISGHTALYWYRQSLGQGLEFLIYFQGNSAPDKSGLPSDRFSAERTGGSVSTLTIQRTQQEDSAVYLCASSLFPDGSLRDEQFFGPGTRLTVL.

The chain employs TRBV10-2 and TRBJ2-5, with D maybe TRBD1 (7 bases). V was cut by 6 bases and J by 2 bases, with 19 bases left in between. CDR1 is WSHSY, CDR2 SAAADI, per germline. The CDR3 covers 16 residues. CDR3 in DNA: TGCGCCAGCAGGTACCCGGGGGCAGGGGGTCAAGAGACCCAGTACTTC. It yields the protein CASRYPGAGGQETQYF.

This rearrangement joins TRBV7-3 to TRBJ2-1; TRBD2 agrees at 11 bases. V shed 5 bases, J shed 3 bases, and the junction held 6 bases outside the gene matches. Germline CDR1 and CDR2: SGHTA and FQGTGA. This CDR3 contains 16 residues. The CDR3 loop is CASSPLAGGLYNEQFF. As DNA, the CDR3 is TGTGCCAGCAGCCCATTAGCGGGAGGGCTCTACAATGAGCAGTTCTTC. Full variable domain (remainder filled in from reference TRBV7-3 and TRBJ2-1): GAGVSQTPSNKVTEKGKYVELRCDPISGHTALYWYRQSLGQGPEFLIYFQGTGAADDSGLPNDRFFAVRPEGSVSTLKIQRTERGDSAVYLCASSPLAGGLYNEQFFGPGTRLTVL.

This rearrangement joins TRBV6-6 to TRBJ2-7; D remains unclear. Trimming cost V 7 bases and J 2 bases, with 15 bases left between them. CDR3 length: 14 residues. Germline values: CDR1 MNHNY, CDR2 SVGAGI (reference sequence). CDR3 in amino acids: CASTLKVGAYEQYF. In nucleotides, the CDR3 is TGTGCCAGCACCTTAAAGGTCGGAGCCTACGAGCAGTACTTC.

The J gene is TRBJ1-1, the V gene TRBV6-6; D call uncertain. With 0 bases removed from V and 6 bases from J, the gap between germline ends came to 17 bases. Germline V gene data show CDR1 as MNHNY and CDR2 as SVGAGI (reference sequence). This CDR3 spans 16 amino acids. Here the CDR3 DNA reads TGTGCCAGCAGTTACTCGCCGGGATCGGGCAACTCTGAAGCTTTCTTT. Residues: CASSYSPGSGNSEAFF.

The chain combines TRBV23-1 with TRBJ1-2; unclear D gene. TRBV23-1 is an ORF for which the function is uncertain. The CDR3 length is 12 residues. The V end lost 7 bases, the J end lost 4 bases, and 10 bases lay between the germline ends. In DNA, the CDR3 is TGCGCCAGCAATCGATGCACCTATGGCTACACCTTC. Protein: CASNRCTYGYTF.

The V gene is TRBV4-1, the J gene TRBJ2-2; D may be TRBD2 (6 bases). Trimming removed 0 bases from V and 7 bases from J, with 18 bases in between. Germline CDR1 is MGHRA and CDR2 is YSYEKL. The CDR3 totals 17 residues. The chain's CDR3 is CASSQEWSATRVGELFF. CDR3 in DNA: TGCGCCAGCAGCCAAGAATGGTCCGCGACTAGGGTCGGGGAGCTGTTTTTT.

The chain couples TRBV10-2 to TRBJ2-3, with 7 bases lining up with TRBD1. The CDR3 is 14 residues long. Losses at the gene ends were 2 bases for V and 3 bases for J; bases not matched to a gene: 2. From germline, CDR1 is WSHSY and CDR2 SAAADI. This CDR3 is CASSEGTVTDTQYF. The CDR3 coding sequence is TGCGCCAGCAGTGAGGGGACAGTTACAGATACGCAGTATTTT.

CDR3 in amino acids: CASSFSPPREQYF. DNA for the CDR3: TGTGCCAGCAGTTTTAGTCCCCCCCGGGAGCAGTACTTC. The chain recombines TRBV27 with TRBJ2-7, with D uncertain. V dropped 3 bases and J dropped 7 bases, with 13 bases sitting between them. CDR3 size: 13 residues. The germline V gene encodes CDR1 MNHEY and CDR2 SMNVEV (reference sequence).

The rearrangement joins TRBV9 to TRBJ2-7; 8 nucleotides match TRBD2. The V gene end was trimmed by 3 bases and the J gene end by 4 bases; junction bases not matched to a gene: 15. This CDR3 is 17 amino acids long. Germline V gene sequence: CDR1 SGDLS, CDR2 YYNGEE. CDR3 sequence reads: CASSDPGIQSGSYEQYF. In nucleotides, the CDR3 is TGTGCCAGCAGCGACCCGGGAATCCAAAGCGGGAGTTACGAGCAGTACTTC.